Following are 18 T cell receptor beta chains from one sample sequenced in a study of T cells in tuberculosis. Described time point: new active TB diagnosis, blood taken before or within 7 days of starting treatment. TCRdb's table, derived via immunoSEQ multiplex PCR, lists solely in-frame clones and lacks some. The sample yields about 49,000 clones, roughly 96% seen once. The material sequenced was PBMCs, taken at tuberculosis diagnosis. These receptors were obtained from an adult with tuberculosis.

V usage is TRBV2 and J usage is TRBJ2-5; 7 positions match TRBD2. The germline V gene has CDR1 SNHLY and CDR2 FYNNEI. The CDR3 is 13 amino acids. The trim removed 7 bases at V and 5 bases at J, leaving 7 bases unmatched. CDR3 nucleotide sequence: TGTGCCAGCACGGGGCGGGAGTACGAGACCCAGTACTTC. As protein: CASTGREYETQYF.

CDR3 amino acids: CASSLKLGTVQETQYF. CDR3 sequence (DNA): TGTGCCAGCAGTTTAAAGCTCGGGACAGTACAAGAGACCCAGTACTTC. The gene calls are TRBV28 and TRBJ2-5, with 7 nucleotides matching TRBD1. This CDR3 is 16 amino acids long. V trimming: 2 bases; J trimming: 2 bases; junction bases outside the gene matches: 8. Germline CDR1 MDHEN, CDR2 SYDVKM.

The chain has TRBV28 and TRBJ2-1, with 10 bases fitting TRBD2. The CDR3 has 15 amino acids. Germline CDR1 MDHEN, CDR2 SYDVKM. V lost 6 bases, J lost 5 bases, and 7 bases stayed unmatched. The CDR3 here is CASRPLAGADNEQFF. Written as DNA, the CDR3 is TGTGCCAGCAGGCCTCTAGCGGGAGCGGACAATGAGCAGTTCTTC.

CDR3 residues: CASSPDRVSGYTF. As DNA, the CDR3 is TGTGCCAGCAGTCCGGACAGGGTTAGCGGCTACACCTTC. The chain is built from TRBV28 and TRBJ1-2; 8 bases match TRBD1. CDR3 length equals 13 residues. Germline lookup yields CDR1 MDHEN and CDR2 SYDVKM. With V trimmed by 5 bases and J by 8 bases, 7 bases remained unmatched.

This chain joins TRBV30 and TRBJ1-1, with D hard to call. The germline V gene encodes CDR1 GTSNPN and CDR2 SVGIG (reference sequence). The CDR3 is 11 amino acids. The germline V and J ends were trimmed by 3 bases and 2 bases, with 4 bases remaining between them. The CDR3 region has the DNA TGTGCCTGGAGGAGAAACACTGAAGCTTTCTTT. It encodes CAWRRNTEAFF.

CDR3 nucleotides: TGTGCCATCAGCAGGACTAGCGGGATCACAGATACGCAGTATTTT. Translating it yields CAISRTSGITDTQYF. V usage is TRBV10-3 and J usage is TRBJ2-3; 12 positions agree with TRBD2. In germline, CDR1 is ENHRY, CDR2 SYGVKD. V lost 6 bases and J lost 2; bases outside the gene matches: 3. The CDR3 contains 15 residues.

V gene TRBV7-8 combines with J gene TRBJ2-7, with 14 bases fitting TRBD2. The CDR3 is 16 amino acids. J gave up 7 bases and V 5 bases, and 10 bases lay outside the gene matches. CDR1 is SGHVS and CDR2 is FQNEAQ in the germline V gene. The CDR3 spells CASSQTSGRASGEQYF. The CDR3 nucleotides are TGTGCCAGCAGCCAGACTAGCGGGAGGGCGTCGGGAGAGCAGTACTTC.

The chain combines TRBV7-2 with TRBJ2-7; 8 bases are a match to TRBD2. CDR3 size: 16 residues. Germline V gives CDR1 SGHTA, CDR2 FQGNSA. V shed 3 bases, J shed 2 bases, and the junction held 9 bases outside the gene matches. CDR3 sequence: CASSLESGSPTYEQYF. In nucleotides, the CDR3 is TGTGCCAGCAGCTTGGAAAGCGGGAGCCCTACCTACGAGCAGTACTTC.

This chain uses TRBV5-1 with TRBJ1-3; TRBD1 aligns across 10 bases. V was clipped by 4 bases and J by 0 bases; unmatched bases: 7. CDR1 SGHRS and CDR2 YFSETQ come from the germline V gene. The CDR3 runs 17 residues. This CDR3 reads CASSPGGTGASGNTIYF. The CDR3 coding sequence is TGCGCCAGCAGCCCGGGGGGGACAGGGGCCTCTGGAAACACCATATATTTT.

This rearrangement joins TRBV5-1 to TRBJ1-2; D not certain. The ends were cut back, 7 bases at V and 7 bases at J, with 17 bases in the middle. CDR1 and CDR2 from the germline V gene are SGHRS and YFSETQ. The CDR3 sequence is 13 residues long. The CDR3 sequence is CASGSDGYFGYTF. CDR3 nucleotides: TGCGCCAGCGGATCCGACGGGTATTTTGGCTACACCTTC.

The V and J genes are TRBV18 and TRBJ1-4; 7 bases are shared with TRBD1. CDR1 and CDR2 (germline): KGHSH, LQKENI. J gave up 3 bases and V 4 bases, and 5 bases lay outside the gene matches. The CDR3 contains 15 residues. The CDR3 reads CASSQTGTANEKLFF. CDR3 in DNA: TGTGCCAGCTCACAAACCGGGACAGCTAATGAAAAACTGTTTTTT.

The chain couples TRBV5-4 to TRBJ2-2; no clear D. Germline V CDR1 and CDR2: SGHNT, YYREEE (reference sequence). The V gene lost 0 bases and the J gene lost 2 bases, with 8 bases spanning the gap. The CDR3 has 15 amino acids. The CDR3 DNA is TGTGCCAGCAGCTTGGGAATAGCAAACACCGGGGAGCTGTTTTTT. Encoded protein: CASSLGIANTGELFF. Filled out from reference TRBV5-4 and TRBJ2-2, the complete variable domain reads ETGVTQSPTHLIKTRGQQVTLRCSSQSGHNTVSWYQQALGQGPQFIFQYYREEENGRGNFPPRFSGLQFPNYSSELNVNALELDDSALYLCASSLGIANTGELFFGEGSRLTVL.

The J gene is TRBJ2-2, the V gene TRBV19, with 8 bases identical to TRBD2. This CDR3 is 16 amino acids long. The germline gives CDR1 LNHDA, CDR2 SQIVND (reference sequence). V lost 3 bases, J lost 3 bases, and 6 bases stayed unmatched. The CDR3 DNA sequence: TGTGCCAGTAGTATTGGTGGGACTAGATACACCGGGGAGCTGTTTTTT. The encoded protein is CASSIGGTRYTGELFF.

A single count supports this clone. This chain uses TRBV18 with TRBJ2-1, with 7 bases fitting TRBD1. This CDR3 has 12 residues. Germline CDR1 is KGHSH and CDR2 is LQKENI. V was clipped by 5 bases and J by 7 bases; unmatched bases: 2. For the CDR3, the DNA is TGTGCCAGCTCATACAGGGGAAATGAGCAGTTCTTC. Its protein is CASSYRGNEQFF.

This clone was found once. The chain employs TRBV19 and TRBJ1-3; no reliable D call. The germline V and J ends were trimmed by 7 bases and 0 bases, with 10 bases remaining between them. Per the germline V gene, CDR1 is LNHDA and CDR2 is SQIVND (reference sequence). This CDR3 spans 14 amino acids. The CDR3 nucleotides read TGTGCCAGTACGGGTTGGAGCTCTGGAAACACCATATATTTT. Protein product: CASTGWSSGNTIYF.

This CDR3 is CASSMPGTGISTDTQYF. As DNA, the CDR3 is TGCGCCAGCAGCATGCCCGGGACAGGGATTAGCACAGATACGCAGTATTTT. This sequence joins TRBV5-1 and TRBJ2-3; 9 bases are a match to TRBD1. This CDR3 comprises 17 residues. Trimming took 4 bases from V and 0 from J; bases not matched to a gene: 9. Germline-derived CDR1 and CDR2 are SGHRS and YFSETQ. Full variable domain (rest looked up from reference TRBV5-1 and TRBJ2-3): KAGVTQTPRYLIKTRGQQVTLSCSPISGHRSVSWYQQTPGQGLQFLFEYFSETQRNKGNFPGRFSGRQFSNSRSEMNVSTLELGDSALYLCASSMPGTGISTDTQYFGPGTRLTVL.

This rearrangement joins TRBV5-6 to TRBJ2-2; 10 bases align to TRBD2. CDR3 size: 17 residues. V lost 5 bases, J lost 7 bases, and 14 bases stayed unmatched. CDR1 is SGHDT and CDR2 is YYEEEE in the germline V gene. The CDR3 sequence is CASSIGGSGRIYGELFF. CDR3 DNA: TGTGCCAGCAGTATTGGCGGTAGCGGGAGGATTTACGGGGAGCTGTTTTTT.

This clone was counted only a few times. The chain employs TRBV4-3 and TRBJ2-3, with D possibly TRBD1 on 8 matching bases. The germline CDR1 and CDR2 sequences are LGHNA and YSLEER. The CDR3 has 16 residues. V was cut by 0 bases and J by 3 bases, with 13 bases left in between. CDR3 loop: CASSQDTGGGTDTQYF. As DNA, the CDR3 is TGCGCCAGCAGCCAAGACACAGGGGGAGGGACAGATACGCAGTATTTT.